The 18 T cell receptor beta chains below all came from one sample that was sequenced in a study of T cell responses to AZD1222 COVID-19 vaccine (dated by TCRdb to the early 2020s). The time point label corresponds to: baseline before first vaccination. The treatment or condition label on this specimen signifies: meningococcal conjugate vaccine given as trial control. Libraries were prepared through the immunoSEQ multiplex PCR assay. The table was pulled from immuneACCESS by TCRdb, which kept in-frame rearrangements only. Such tables lose some clones; where checked, under half of the loss comes from unresolved V genes, and the rest has no known cause. The sample includes more than 150,000 clones, with around 87% observed a single time. 2.5% to 3% of the sample goes to the ten largest clones. The input for sequencing was peripheral blood, taken on day 0 of MenACWY control vaccination. The source of these receptors is an adult in good health.

The count of this clone is one. V usage is TRBV7-9 and J usage is TRBJ1-2; D not resolved. Trimming left V 1 base short and J 4 bases short, with 10 bases between. CDR3 length equals 14 residues. CDR1 is SEHNR, CDR2 FQNEAQ, per germline (reference sequence). Here the CDR3 reads CASSLESGIYGYTF. CDR3 DNA: TGTGCCAGCAGCTTAGAATCGGGCATCTATGGCTACACCTTC.

The chain uses TRBV5-1 and TRBJ1-5; 11 positions agree with TRBD1. V was pared by 3 bases and J by 4 bases, with 3 bases of the junction left unmatched. The CDR3 spans 15 residues. Germline CDR1 SGHRS, CDR2 YFSETQ. Here the CDR3 reads CASSSGQGGNQPQHF. CDR3 nucleotide sequence: TGCGCCAGCAGCTCGGGACAGGGGGGTAATCAGCCCCAGCATTTT.

The CDR3 loop is CASSRTDYEQYF. DNA for the CDR3: TGTGCCAGCAGCCGGACCGACTACGAGCAGTACTTC. The chain links TRBV11-1 to TRBJ2-7; D is unresolved. The CDR3 has 12 residues. Per germline, CDR1 SGHAT and CDR2 FQDESV (reference sequence). V was pared by 5 bases and J by 3 bases, with 8 bases between.

The chain links TRBV3-1 (or the pseudogene TRBV3-2) to TRBJ1-2, with TRBD1 as a possible D gene (5 bases). In germline, CDR1 is LGHDT, CDR2 YNNKEL (reference sequence). Trimming cost V 4 bases and J 8 bases, with 23 bases left between them. This CDR3 region has 16 residues. CDR3 protein: CASSPKPGRGGSGYTF. The CDR3 DNA reads TGTGCCAGCAGCCCTAAACCGGGACGCGGAGGCTCCGGCTACACCTTC.

This chain joins TRBV10-3 and TRBJ1-1, with D unclear. The CDR3 has 15 residues. CDR1 is ENHRY, CDR2 SYGVKD, per germline. Trimming removed 10 bases from V and 1 base from J, with 19 bases in between. Here the CDR3 reads CATQEDGIPNTEAFF. The CDR3 nucleotides read TGTGCCACTCAGGAGGATGGGATCCCGAACACTGAAGCTTTCTTT.

This chain uses TRBV27 with TRBJ2-1; perhaps TRBD1 as D (6 bases). This CDR3 contains 15 residues. The V gene lost 3 bases and the J gene lost 7 bases, with 16 bases spanning the gap. Germline V gives CDR1 MNHEY, CDR2 SMNVEV (reference sequence). CDR3 amino acids: CASSFGQGSKNEQFF. The CDR3 region has the DNA TGTGCCAGCAGTTTCGGGCAGGGGAGTAAAAATGAGCAGTTCTTC.

The CDR3 bases are TGTGCCAGCTCACCAGGCCCAGGTCCGAATCAGCCCCAGCATTTT. Translating gives CASSPGPGPNQPQHF. The rearrangement uses TRBV18 and TRBJ1-5; no clear D. CDR1 is KGHSH, CDR2 LQKENI, per germline. The CDR3 is made up of 15 amino acids. Between the trimmed V and J ends, which lost 2 bases and 4 bases, there was a span of 12 bases. Combining the CDR3 with reference TRBV18 and TRBJ1-5 gives the whole variable domain NAGVMQNPRHLVRRRGQEARLRCSPMKGHSHVYWYRQLPEEGLKFMVYLQKENIIDESGMPKERFSAEFPKEGPSILRIQQVVRGDSAAYFCASSPGPGPNQPQHFGDGTRLSIL.

The chain couples TRBV30 to TRBJ1-1, with 8 bases aligning to TRBD1. Per germline, CDR1 GTSNPN and CDR2 SVGIG (reference sequence). This CDR3 is built from 13 residues. Losses at the gene ends were 2 bases for V and 6 bases for J; bases not matched to a gene: 5. This CDR3 is CAWSKQGGSEAFF. The CDR3 DNA follows: TGTGCCTGGAGTAAACAGGGGGGGTCTGAAGCTTTCTTT.

CDR3 in DNA: TGTGCCAGCACCTCGGACAGGGGAGTAGGTCAGCCCCAGCATTTT. Its translation is CASTSDRGVGQPQHF. This chain uses TRBV2 with TRBJ1-5; 9 nucleotides align to TRBD1. Germline V gene data show CDR1 as SNHLY and CDR2 as FYNNEI. V shed 7 bases, J shed 6 bases, and the junction held 10 bases outside the gene matches. CDR3 length equals 15 residues.

The chain recombines TRBV15 with TRBJ1-6, with TRBD1 as a possible D gene (6 bases). V was clipped by 6 bases and J by 11 bases, with 20 bases between them. The germline CDR1 and CDR2 sequences are LNHNV and YYDKDF (reference sequence). This CDR3 contains 15 residues. Here the CDR3 DNA reads TGTGCCACCAGAAACGACAGGAGCCGTAACCCACCCCTCCACTTT. Translation gives CATRNDRSRNPPLHF.

Only a few counts were recorded for this clone. The CDR3 region is CASSEEKHFLHTEAFF. In nucleotides, the CDR3 is TGTGCCAGCAGTGAAGAAAAACATTTCCTCCACACTGAAGCTTTCTTT. V and J are TRBV2 and TRBJ1-1; D not resolved. Trimming removed 1 base at V and 3 bases at J, with 15 bases between. The CDR3 totals 16 residues. CDR1 SNHLY and CDR2 FYNNEI come from the germline V gene.

The chain links TRBV19 to TRBJ1-2; D gene ambiguous. The CDR3 length is 12 residues. Germline V gives CDR1 LNHDA, CDR2 SQIVND (reference sequence). The V gene lost 5 bases and the J gene lost 3 bases, with 7 bases spanning the gap. CDR3 loop: CASSQEYYGYTF. The CDR3 coding sequence is TGTGCCAGTAGTCAGGAATACTATGGCTACACCTTC.

This chain joins TRBV7-6 and TRBJ2-7; 10 bases agree with TRBD2. The CDR3 has 15 residues. With V trimmed by 7 bases and J by 2 bases, 8 bases remained unmatched. CDR1 and CDR2 (germline): SGHVS, FNYEAQ. In DNA, the CDR3 is TGTGCCAGCACCCCCATAGCGGGGGGTACCTACGAGCAGTACTTC. Residues: CASTPIAGGTYEQYF. Based on the CDR3 plus reference TRBV7-6 and TRBJ2-7, the full variable domain is GAGVSQSPRYKVTKRGQDVALRCDPISGHVSLYWYRQALGQGPEFLTYFNYEAQQDKSGLPNDRFSAERPEGSISTLTIQRTEQRDSAMYRCASTPIAGGTYEQYFGPGTRLTVT.

This chain joins TRBV7-2 and TRBJ2-1; the D is unclear. This CDR3 is built from 14 residues. Germline lookup yields CDR1 SGHTA and CDR2 FQGNSA. The V end lost 7 bases, the J end lost 0 bases, and 10 bases lay between the germline ends. Written as DNA, the CDR3 is TGTGCCAGCACCGCGCTCCCCTCCTACAATGAGCAGTTCTTC. Translated: CASTALPSYNEQFF. The entire variable domain, with the rest obtained from reference TRBV7-2 and TRBJ2-1, is as follows: GAGVSQSPSNKVTEKGKDVELRCDPISGHTALYWYRQSLGQGLEFLIYFQGNSAPDKSGLPSDRFSAERTGGSVSTLTIQRTQQEDSAVYLCASTALPSYNEQFFGPGTRLTVL.

The chain recombines TRBV5-4 with TRBJ2-2; no clear D. CDR3 length equals 12 residues. Trimming left V 4 bases short and J 7 bases short, with 8 bases between. Germline-derived CDR1 and CDR2 are SGHNT and YYREEE (reference sequence). CDR3 residues: CASSLGDGELFF. The CDR3 DNA follows: TGTGCCAGCAGCCTCGGAGACGGGGAGCTGTTTTTT.

Here the CDR3 reads CSAARSPGENNEQFF. CDR3 DNA: TGCAGCGCCGCTCGCTCCCCGGGAGAGAACAATGAGCAGTTCTTC. The chain couples TRBV29-1 to TRBJ2-1; D possibly corresponds to TRBD2 (6 bases). Germline V CDR1 and CDR2: SQVTM, ANQGSEA. CDR3 length: 15 residues. The germline V and J ends were trimmed by 7 bases and 5 bases, with 21 bases remaining between them.

The rearrangement joins TRBV7-2 to TRBJ2-7; TRBD1 matches 8 bases. Germline V CDR1 and CDR2: SGHTA, FQGNSA. This CDR3 spans 16 amino acids. V shed 1 base, J shed 2 bases, and the junction held 7 bases outside the gene matches. The CDR3 sequence is CASSLGHRGSPYEQYF. The CDR3 DNA reads TGTGCCAGCAGCTTAGGGCACAGGGGGAGCCCCTACGAGCAGTACTTC.

In this sample, this clone turned up a few times. The chain couples TRBV7-2 to TRBJ2-1; D may match TRBD1 or TRBD2 (5 bases each). Trimming removed 3 bases from V and 5 bases from J, with 14 bases in between. CDR1 is SGHTA and CDR2 is FQGNSA in the germline V gene. This CDR3 region has 15 residues. CDR3 in DNA: TGTGCCAGCAGCTTCCGCCAGGGAGTGAACAATGAGCAGTTCTTC. It codes for CASSFRQGVNNEQFF. Drawing the rest from reference TRBV7-2 and TRBJ2-1, the complete variable domain is GAGVSQSPSNKVTEKGKDVELRCDPISGHTALYWYRQSLGQGLEFLIYFQGNSAPDKSGLPSDRFSAERTGGSVSTLTIQRTQQEDSAVYLCASSFRQGVNNEQFFGPGTRLTVL.